The 30 T cell receptor beta chains reported below all come from one sample, sequenced in a study of PD-1 blockade in mismatch repair-deficient tumors. Clones were read by immunoSEQ multiplex PCR, and TCRdb kept only the in-frame ones, dropping some. Of approximately 100,000 clones detected, about 79% appear once; the ten largest clones hold around 6.6%. The material was peripheral blood, obtained 35 to 37 weeks after starting pembrolizumab. These receptors were obtained from an adult with mismatch repair-deficient cancer.

This sequence joins TRBV12-5 and TRBJ2-1, with 9 bases matching TRBD2. Germline values: CDR1 LGHNT, CDR2 FRNRAP. V shed 4 bases and J 9 bases; nucleotides not matched to a gene: 16. The CDR3 has 17 amino acids. This CDR3 reads CASGWTLAGSPNIEQFF. CDR3 coding DNA: TGTGCTAGTGGTTGGACCCTAGCGGGATCCCCCAACATTGAGCAGTTCTTC.

The CDR3 region is CSVGDGQLIGYNEQFF. CDR3 coding DNA: TGCAGCGTCGGGGACGGACAGTTAATCGGCTACAATGAGCAGTTCTTC. V gene TRBV29-1 combines with J gene TRBJ2-1, with D possibly TRBD1 on 6 matching bases. Germline-derived CDR1 and CDR2 are SQVTM and ANQGSEA. The CDR3 has 16 residues. V was shortened by 6 bases and J by 3 bases, with 21 bases between the two germline ends.

DNA for the CDR3: TGTGCCAGTAGTCCTGACAGTCTATCTGGGGCCAACGTCCTGACTTTC. Protein sequence: CASSPDSLSGANVLTF. The chain has TRBV19 and TRBJ2-6, with D possibly matching TRBD1 (5 bases). This CDR3 has 16 residues. The germline V gene has CDR1 LNHDA and CDR2 SQIVND (reference sequence). Deletions cut 5 bases from V and 1 base from J, with 12 bases between.

The CDR3 nucleotides read TGTGCCAGCAGCCCCAGACAGATTCAAGAGACCCAGTACTTC. Residues: CASSPRQIQETQYF. V gene TRBV7-6 combines with J gene TRBJ2-5; TRBD1 is a possible D gene (5 bases). Trimming removed 5 bases from V and 2 bases from J, with 12 bases in between. Per the germline V gene, CDR1 is SGHVS and CDR2 is FNYEAQ. The CDR3 loop spans 14 amino acids. Based on the CDR3 plus reference TRBV7-6 and TRBJ2-5, the full variable domain is GAGVSQSPRYKVTKRGQDVALRCDPISGHVSLYWYRQALGQGPEFLTYFNYEAQQDKSGLPNDRFSAERPEGSISTLTIQRTEQRDSAMYRCASSPRQIQETQYFGPGTRLLVL.

The chain couples TRBV10-3 to TRBJ2-2; TRBD1 agrees at 9 bases. Germline CDR1 ENHRY, CDR2 SYGVKD. The CDR3 has 16 amino acids. Losses at the gene ends were 2 bases for V and 7 bases for J; bases not matched to a gene: 8. CDR3 nucleotides: TGTGCCATCAGTGAGCGGGACAGGGTGGCAGGCGGGGAGCTGTTTTTT. It encodes CAISERDRVAGGELFF.

This clone was found a few times. The V and J genes are TRBV11-2 and TRBJ2-7; 8 bases are a match to TRBD1. The V and J ends lost 5 bases and 5 bases, in that order; junction bases with no gene match: 8. Germline lookup yields CDR1 SGHAT and CDR2 FQNNGV. The CDR3 length is 14 residues. The CDR3 DNA sequence: TGTGCCAGCAGCCTCCGGACAGGGATGAACGAGCAGTACTTC. Translation: CASSLRTGMNEQYF.

The chain uses TRBV6-6 and TRBJ1-3, with TRBD1 matching 7 bases. CDR1 and CDR2 from the germline V gene are MNHNY and SVGAGI (reference sequence). The CDR3 covers 16 residues. The V segment lost 6 bases and the J segment 0 bases; nucleotides outside the gene matches: 8. The CDR3 is CASSPGQMDSGNTIYF. DNA for the CDR3: TGTGCCAGCAGCCCGGGACAGATGGACTCTGGAAACACCATATATTTT.

V is TRBV11-3 and J is TRBJ1-2; 10 bases align to TRBD1. Trimming cost V 5 bases and J 6 bases; bases outside gene matches: 6. Germline assignment: CDR1 SGHNT and CDR2 YENEEA. The CDR3 is 14 amino acids. The CDR3 bases are TGTGCCAGCAGCCCCCGGGGGACAGGGGATGGCTACACCTTC. Translation: CASSPRGTGDGYTF.

V gene TRBV7-2 combines with J gene TRBJ2-7, with TRBD1 as a possible D gene (6 bases). Germline values: CDR1 SGHTA, CDR2 FQGNSA. V lost 4 bases to trimming and J lost 6 bases, with 13 bases between them. This CDR3 contains 13 residues. CDR3 DNA sequence: TGTGCCAGCAGCTCACTTACAGGGAGCGAGCAGTACTTC. It translates to CASSSLTGSEQYF.

This chain links TRBV9 with TRBJ2-2; D might be TRBD1 (5 bases). Germline lookup yields CDR1 SGDLS and CDR2 YYNGEE. The CDR3 contains 15 residues. Trimming took 3 bases from V and 4 from J, leaving 13 bases between them. The CDR3 protein is CASSAGHFATGELFF. The CDR3 region has the DNA TGTGCCAGCAGCGCCGGACATTTTGCCACCGGGGAGCTGTTTTTT.

The chain combines TRBV5-1 with TRBJ2-2; D remains ambiguous. Germline V gene lookup returns CDR1 SGHRS and CDR2 YFSETQ. This CDR3 spans 15 amino acids. The V and J ends lost 0 bases and 3 bases respectively, with 9 bases between them. CDR3: CASSLAGTDTGELFF. In nucleotides, the CDR3 is TGCGCCAGCAGCTTGGCGGGTACAGACACCGGGGAGCTGTTTTTT.

This chain connects TRBV6-5 to TRBJ1-1; D unclear. The CDR3 covers 14 residues. Germline CDR1 and CDR2: MNHEY and SVGAGI. V dropped 11 bases and J dropped 0 bases, with 16 bases sitting between them. CDR3: CAANPSLMNTEAFF. The CDR3 DNA is TGTGCCGCCAACCCGAGCCTCATGAACACTGAAGCTTTCTTT.

The CDR3 region has the DNA TGCGCCAGCAGCCAAGACGCCAGGGGGCGGGGTGCGCAGTTCTTC. Translating gives CASSQDARGRGAQFF. The chain has TRBV4-3 and TRBJ2-1; 8 bases agree with TRBD1. The CDR3 is 15 residues long. J gave up 12 bases and V 0 bases, and 10 bases lay outside the gene matches. The germline gives CDR1 LGHNA, CDR2 YSLEER.

This clone was detected a few times. Other nucleotide sequences in the sample specify the same CDR3. The chain has TRBV5-8 and TRBJ1-5, with D maybe TRBD1 (5 bases). Germline CDR1 SGHTS, CDR2 YDEGEE. V was trimmed by 2 bases and J by 2 bases, leaving 11 bases between them. The CDR3 loop spans 15 amino acids. Written as DNA, the CDR3 is TGTGCCAGCAGCTTAATGCAGGGTGGCAATCAGCCCCAGCATTTT. Its protein product is CASSLMQGGNQPQHF. Full variable domain (rest looked up from reference TRBV5-8 and TRBJ1-5): EAGVTQSPTHLIKTRGQQATLRCSPISGHTSVYWYQQALGLGLQFLLWYDEGEERNRGNFPPRFSGRQFPNYSSELNVNALELEDSALYLCASSLMQGGNQPQHFGDGTRLSIL.

This clone was detected only a few times. The chain uses TRBV30 and TRBJ1-5; no definite D call. CDR1 GTSNPN and CDR2 SVGIG come from the germline V gene (reference sequence). V lost 5 bases and J 7 bases, leaving 27 bases between the germline ends. The CDR3 length is 17 residues. Here the CDR3 reads CAWPPDSERGSRQPQHF. The CDR3 DNA reads TGTGCCTGGCCCCCGGACTCGGAGCGCGGATCCAGACAGCCCCAGCATTTT.

This clone occurred a few times. The rearrangement uses TRBV27 and TRBJ2-7; the D is unclear. The CDR3 spans 12 residues. The V end was cut by 5 bases, the J end by 4 bases, with 9 bases between. Looked up from germline, CDR1 is MNHEY and CDR2 is SMNVEV (reference sequence). Written as DNA, the CDR3 is TGTGCCAGCAGTCCCAACCGTTACGAGCAGTACTTC. It yields the protein CASSPNRYEQYF.

The chain uses TRBV11-1 and TRBJ2-7, with 10 positions matching TRBD1. The J segment lost 3 bases and the V segment lost 5 bases, leaving 13 bases of the junction unmatched. CDR3 size: 17 residues. The germline gives CDR1 SGHAT, CDR2 FQDESV (reference sequence). CDR3 loop: CASSPAHGQGGFYEQYF. The CDR3 DNA sequence: TGTGCCAGCAGCCCTGCCCACGGACAGGGGGGTTTCTACGAGCAGTACTTC. The full variable domain, its missing parts supplied by reference TRBV11-1 and TRBJ2-7, is EAEVAQSPRYKITEKSQAVAFWCDPISGHATLYWYRQILGQGPELLVQFQDESVVDDSQLPKDRFSAERLKGVDSTLKIQPAELGDSAMYLCASSPAHGQGGFYEQYFGPGTRLTVT.

V is TRBV18 and J is TRBJ2-2, with D perhaps TRBD1 (6 bases). The CDR3 covers 16 residues. The germline gives CDR1 KGHSH, CDR2 LQKENI. Trimming left V 3 bases short and J 1 base short, with 12 bases between. CDR3 sequence reads: CASSPDRRMNTGELFF. In DNA form, the CDR3 reads TGTGCCAGCTCACCCGACAGGCGTATGAACACCGGGGAGCTGTTTTTT. Drawing the rest from reference TRBV18 and TRBJ2-2, the complete variable domain is NAGVMQNPRHLVRRRGQEARLRCSPMKGHSHVYWYRQLPEEGLKFMVYLQKENIIDESGMPKERFSAEFPKEGPSILRIQQVVRGDSAAYFCASSPDRRMNTGELFFGEGSRLTVL.

The sample holds a few counts of this clone. This rearrangement joins TRBV6-1 to TRBJ1-2; D not resolved. Germline V lookup: CDR1 MNHNS, CDR2 SASEGT. Trimming took 5 bases from V and 4 from J, leaving 8 bases between them. This CDR3 region has 12 residues. CDR3 amino acids: CASSRELYGYTF. DNA of the CDR3: TGTGCCAGCAGTCGGGAGCTCTATGGCTACACCTTC.

The chain links TRBV7-9 to TRBJ2-3; D may be TRBD2 (6 bases). The CDR3 has 14 amino acids. Germline lookup yields CDR1 SEHNR and CDR2 FQNEAQ (reference sequence). V lost 5 bases, J lost 0 bases, and 9 bases lay in between. DNA for the CDR3: TGTGCCAGCAGCCCAGGACTAAGCACAGATACGCAGTATTTT. Its protein is CASSPGLSTDTQYF.

The rearrangement joins TRBV30 to TRBJ2-1, with 7 bases identical to TRBD2. This CDR3 comprises 16 residues. The ends lost 0 bases at V and 6 bases at J; junction bases unmatched: 11. Germline CDR1 reads GTSNPN; CDR2 reads SVGIG (reference sequence). CDR3 in DNA: TGTGCCTGGAGTGTACGGGTAAATGGGGAGGGCAATGAGCAGTTCTTC. It is translated as CAWSVRVNGEGNEQFF.

This chain links TRBV4-2 with TRBJ2-5; TRBD2 aligns across 12 bases. This CDR3 contains 16 residues. V dropped 1 base and J dropped 5; count of bases not matched to a gene: 5. Germline-derived CDR1 and CDR2 are LGHNA and YNFKEQ. The CDR3 loop reads CASSQASGRARETQYF. DNA of the CDR3: TGTGCCAGCAGCCAAGCTAGCGGGAGGGCCCGGGAGACCCAGTACTTC.

The chain carries TRBV11-3 and TRBJ2-3; D may be TRBD1 (5 bases). Germline CDR1 SGHNT, CDR2 YENEEA. Trimming removed 5 bases from V and 0 bases from J, with 15 bases in between. The CDR3 covers 16 residues. The CDR3 is CASSARQKISTDTQYF. The CDR3 nucleotides are TGTGCCAGCAGCGCCCGACAGAAGATAAGCACAGATACGCAGTATTTT.

The genes are TRBV5-1 and TRBJ2-3, with TRBD2 identical over 7 bases. From germline, CDR1 is SGHRS and CDR2 YFSETQ. The junction had 7 bases not matched to a gene; V was cut back by 4 bases and J by 2 bases. CDR3 length: 15 residues. CDR3 region: CASSAYGGFTDTQYF. For the CDR3, the DNA is TGCGCCAGCAGCGCTTACGGGGGGTTCACAGATACGCAGTATTTT.

The V gene is TRBV18, the J gene TRBJ2-7; 9 nucleotides match TRBD2. CDR1 and CDR2 (germline): KGHSH, LQKENI. The CDR3 runs to 17 residues. The J segment lost 4 bases and the V segment lost 2 bases, leaving 12 bases of the junction unmatched. CDR3: CASSPLGLLAGGYEQYF. The CDR3 DNA is TGTGCCAGCTCACCATTAGGTCTTCTGGCGGGAGGGTACGAGCAGTACTTC.

In its sample, this clone was seen a few times. The CDR3 sequence is CASSSRDSRMNTEAFF. The DNA for the CDR3 is TGCGCCAGCAGCTCCCGGGACAGTAGGATGAACACTGAAGCTTTCTTT. This sequence joins TRBV5-1 and TRBJ1-1; 7 bases agree with TRBD1. The CDR3 sequence is 16 residues long. Trimming at V came to 3 bases and at J to 0 bases, leaving 8 bases not matched to a gene. CDR1 and CDR2 from the germline V gene are SGHRS and YFSETQ.

This rearrangement joins TRBV23-1 to TRBJ1-2; the match to TRBD1 covers 9 bases. TRBV23-1 is identified as an open reading frame with a role that is uncertain. J was trimmed by 2 bases and V by 8 bases; bases with no gene match: 12. CDR3 size: 16 residues. The CDR3 sequence: CASPTGGPPGNYGYTF. CDR3 sequence (DNA): TGCGCCAGCCCGACAGGGGGGCCTCCCGGGAACTATGGCTACACCTTC.

This chain uses TRBV30 with TRBJ2-7; possibly TRBD1 or TRBD2 for D (6 bases each). Germline CDR1 is GTSNPN and CDR2 is SVGIG (reference sequence). This CDR3 contains 12 residues. Trimming removed 1 base at V and 7 bases at J, with 11 bases between. The CDR3 here is CAWSERGGEQYF. DNA for the CDR3: TGTGCCTGGAGTGAAAGAGGGGGGGAGCAGTACTTC.

The rearrangement joins TRBV5-1 to TRBJ2-5, with 13 bases lining up with TRBD2. The V gene's germline CDR1 is SGHRS and CDR2 YFSETQ. V lost 4 bases to trimming and J lost 5 bases; unmatched junction nucleotides: 11. This CDR3 has 17 amino acids. The CDR3 nucleotides read TGCGCCAGCAGCCCCGGGACTAGCGGGGACAGCGTGGAGACCCAGTACTTC. This codes for CASSPGTSGDSVETQYF.

The CDR3 coding sequence is TGTGCCAGTACCAGGGGAACCGCAGGGGGCTCCTACAATGAGCAGTTCTTC. Its protein is CASTRGTAGGSYNEQFF. The chain couples TRBV19 to TRBJ2-1; 7 nucleotides line up with TRBD1. This CDR3 has 17 residues. The V gene end was trimmed by 7 bases and the J gene end by 0 bases; junction bases not matched to a gene: 12. Germline CDR1 and CDR2: LNHDA and SQIVND (reference sequence).